One and the same sample provided the 21 T cell receptor beta chains below, sequenced in a study of T cells expressing NK-cell markers (dated by TCRdb to 2020 to 2022). Library preparation employed 5' RACE. The instrument was an Illumina HiSeq 2000. TCRdb reprocessed the reads into one record per CDR3 protein sequence, lacking DNA. In this sample's table one finds under 500,000 distinct CDR3 sequences. 7.3% of the sample rests with the top ten. Sample: blood T cells: a sorted CD56 or NKG2C T cell subset, CD4+ or CD8+ T cells, or bulk PBMC T cells (not recorded which). These receptors were obtained from a woman aged 18 to 75 in good health.

V usage is TRBV7-2 and J usage is TRBJ2-7; TCRdb's D call, TRBD2, is unchecked because there is no DNA. The CDR3 contains 14 residues. Germline V gives CDR1 SGHTA, CDR2 FQGNSA. CDR3 region: CASSGEAGRYEQYF.

The chain has TRBV5-1 and TRBJ2-3; the TCRdb D gene call, TRBD1, has no DNA to confirm it. Germline CDR1 is SGHRS and CDR2 is YFSETQ. The CDR3 is 13 amino acids. The CDR3: CASQTDSTDTQYF.

The rearrangement links TRBV21-1 to TRBJ2-7; absent DNA, TCRdb's TRBD2 call cannot be checked. TRBV21-1 is a pseudogene locus. This CDR3 has 15 amino acids. This CDR3 is CASTILAGKTYEQYF.

The chain recombines TRBV25-1 with TRBJ2-6. Germline-derived CDR1 and CDR2 are MGHDK and SYGVNS. The length of the CDR3 is 16 residues. CDR3: CASSELDGSGANVLTF. Combining the CDR3 with reference TRBV25-1 and TRBJ2-6 gives the whole variable domain EADIYQTPRYLVIGTGKKITLECSQTMGHDKMYWYQQDPGMELHLIHYSYGVNSTEKGDLSSESTVSRIRTEHFPLTLESARPSHTSQYLCASSELDGSGANVLTFGAGSRLTVL.

V gene TRBV11-2 combines with J gene TRBJ2-1. The germline V gene encodes CDR1 SGHAT and CDR2 FQNNGV. This CDR3 is built from 13 residues. CDR3 protein: CASRLEPYNEQFF.

The rearrangement uses TRBV5-4 and TRBJ2-2. The CDR3 consists of 15 residues. Germline V gene lookup returns CDR1 SGHNT and CDR2 YYREEE (reference sequence). This CDR3 is CASSLYSPNTGELFF.

The V gene is TRBV27, the J gene TRBJ2-5. There are 15 residues in the CDR3. Per the germline V gene, CDR1 is MNHEY and CDR2 is SMNVEV (reference sequence). The CDR3: CASSLGILMRETQYF.

The chain links TRBV18 to TRBJ1-5. Germline V gives CDR1 KGHSH, CDR2 LQKENI. The CDR3 has 13 residues. This chain's CDR3 is CASSPQDRQPQHF.

The chain links TRBV25-1 to TRBJ2-7; TCRdb calls TRBD2, which cannot be checked without DNA. The CDR3 length is 14 residues. The germline CDR1 and CDR2 sequences are MGHDK and SYGVNS. The CDR3 loop reads CASGTRPFSYEQYF.

The J gene is TRBJ2-1, the V gene TRBV18. CDR3 length: 12 amino acids. CDR1 is KGHSH and CDR2 is LQKENI in the germline V gene. The CDR3 sequence: CASSPLAVEQFF.

The chain links TRBV5-5 to TRBJ2-1; TCRdb gives TRBD1 as the D gene, but with no DNA this cannot be confirmed. The germline V gene encodes CDR1 SGHKS and CDR2 YYEKEE (reference sequence). The CDR3 sequence is 17 residues long. The CDR3 loop reads CASSLTGTGGSLGEQFF.

The chain combines TRBV6-1 with TRBJ2-3; TCRdb's D call, TRBD1, is unchecked because there is no DNA. CDR3 length: 13 amino acids. The germline V gene has CDR1 MNHNS and CDR2 SASEGT. The CDR3: CASRNHREDTQYF.

The V gene is TRBV18, the J gene TRBJ2-6; TCRdb's D gene call, TRBD1, goes unchecked for lack of DNA. CDR3 length: 19 amino acids. The germline V gene encodes CDR1 KGHSH and CDR2 LQKENI. CDR3 loop: CASSPQRDSLGAGANVLTF.

J is TRBJ2-3 and V is TRBV9; TCRdb picks TRBD2, but there is no DNA to check that call. Germline V gene lookup returns CDR1 SGDLS and CDR2 YYNGEE. The CDR3 is 15 residues long. The CDR3 sequence is CASSVVVGGGDTQYF.

This rearrangement joins TRBV19 to TRBJ1-5; TCRdb's D gene call, TRBD1, goes unchecked for lack of DNA. The CDR3 sequence is 15 residues long. The germline gives CDR1 LNHDA, CDR2 SQIVND (reference sequence). The CDR3 sequence: CASSIRTGGNQPQHF.

The V call is TRBV19, the J call TRBJ2-5; TCRdb lists TRBD1, though no DNA is available to test this call. Germline V lookup: CDR1 LNHDA, CDR2 SQIVND (reference sequence). The CDR3 has 16 amino acids. CDR3 loop: CASRDRHSSAQETQYF.

The J gene is TRBJ2-3, the V gene TRBV24-1; the D gene TCRdb calls, TRBD1, cannot be checked with no DNA. Germline CDR1 and CDR2: KGHDR and SFDVKD. CDR3 length: 15 residues. The CDR3 loop is CATSDFPGGTDTQYF.

The chain joins TRBV18 to TRBJ2-1; TCRdb's D call of TRBD2 is untestable without DNA. In germline, CDR1 is KGHSH, CDR2 LQKENI. There are 16 residues in the CDR3. CDR3 sequence reads: CASSPKGLALGNEQFF.

This chain links TRBV4-1 with TRBJ1-2; TCRdb calls TRBD1, which cannot be checked without DNA. The CDR3 has 12 residues. Per the germline V gene, CDR1 is MGHRA and CDR2 is YSYEKL. Here the CDR3 reads CASAGVNYGYTF.

This chain links TRBV6-2 or TRBV6-3 with TRBJ2-6; TCRdb outputs TRBD1, but without DNA this stays unchecked. The germline V gene has CDR1 MNHEY and CDR2 SVGEGT. The CDR3 loop spans 15 amino acids. CDR3: CASSRTASGANVLTF.

The rearrangement links TRBV25-1 to TRBJ2-4; TCRdb's D call of TRBD1 is untestable without DNA. Germline CDR1 and CDR2: MGHDK and SYGVNS. The CDR3 runs to 19 residues. CDR3 region: CASSPRGTGTGVAKNIQYF.